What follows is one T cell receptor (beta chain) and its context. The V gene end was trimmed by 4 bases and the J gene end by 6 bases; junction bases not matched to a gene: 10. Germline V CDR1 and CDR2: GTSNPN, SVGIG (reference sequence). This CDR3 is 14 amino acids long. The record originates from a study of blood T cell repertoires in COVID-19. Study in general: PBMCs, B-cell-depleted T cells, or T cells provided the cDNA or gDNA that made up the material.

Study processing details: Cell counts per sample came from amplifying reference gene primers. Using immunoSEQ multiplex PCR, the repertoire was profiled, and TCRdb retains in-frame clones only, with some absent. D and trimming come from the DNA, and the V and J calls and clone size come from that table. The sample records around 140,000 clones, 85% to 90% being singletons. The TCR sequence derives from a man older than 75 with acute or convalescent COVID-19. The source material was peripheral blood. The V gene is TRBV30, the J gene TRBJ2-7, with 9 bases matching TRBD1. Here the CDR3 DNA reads TGTGCCTGGACCTCGGACAGGGGCGGAGGCGAGCAGTACTTC. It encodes CAWTSDRGGGEQYF.